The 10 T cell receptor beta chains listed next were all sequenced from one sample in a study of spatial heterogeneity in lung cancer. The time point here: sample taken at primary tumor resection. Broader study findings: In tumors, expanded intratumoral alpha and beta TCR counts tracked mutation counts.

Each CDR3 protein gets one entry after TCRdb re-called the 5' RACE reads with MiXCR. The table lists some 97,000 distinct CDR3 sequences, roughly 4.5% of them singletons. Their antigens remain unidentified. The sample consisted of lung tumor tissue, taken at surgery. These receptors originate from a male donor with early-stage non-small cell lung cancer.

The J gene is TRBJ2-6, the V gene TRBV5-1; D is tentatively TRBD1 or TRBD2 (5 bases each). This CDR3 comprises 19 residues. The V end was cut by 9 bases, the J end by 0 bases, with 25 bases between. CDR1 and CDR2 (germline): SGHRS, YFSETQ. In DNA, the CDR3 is TGCGCCACCAGGGTCGGGATGTCTCCTCGTAGCTCTGGGGCCAACGTCCTGACTTTC. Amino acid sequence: CATRVGMSPRSSGANVLTF.

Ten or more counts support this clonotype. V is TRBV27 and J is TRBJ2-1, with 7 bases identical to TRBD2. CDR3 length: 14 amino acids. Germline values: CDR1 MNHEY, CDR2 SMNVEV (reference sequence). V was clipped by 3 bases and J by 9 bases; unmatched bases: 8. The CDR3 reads CASSFVAGVAEQFF. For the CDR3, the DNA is TGTGCCAGCAGTTTCGTCGCGGGAGTAGCTGAGCAGTTCTTC.

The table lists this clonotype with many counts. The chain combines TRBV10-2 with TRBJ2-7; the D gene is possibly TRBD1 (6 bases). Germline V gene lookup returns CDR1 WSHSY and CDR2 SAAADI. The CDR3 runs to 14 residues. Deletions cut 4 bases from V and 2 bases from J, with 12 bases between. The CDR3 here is CASSGDRNPYEQYF. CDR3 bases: TGCGCCAGCAGTGGTGACAGGAACCCCTACGAGCAGTACTTC.

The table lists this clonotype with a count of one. This chain's CDR3 is CASSLIPWETQYF. The DNA for the CDR3 is TGTGCCAGCAGTTTAATCCCCTGGGAGACCCAGTACTTC. The J gene is TRBJ2-5, the V gene TRBV12-3 or TRBV12-4; D remains ambiguous. The CDR3 loop spans 13 amino acids. V was shortened by 2 bases and J by 5 bases, with 9 bases between the two germline ends.

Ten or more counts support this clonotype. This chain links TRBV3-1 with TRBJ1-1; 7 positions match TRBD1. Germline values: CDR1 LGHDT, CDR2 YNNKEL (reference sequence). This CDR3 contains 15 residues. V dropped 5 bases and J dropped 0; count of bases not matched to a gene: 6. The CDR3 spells CASSGRQGLNTEAFF. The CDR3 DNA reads TGTGCCAGCAGCGGGAGACAGGGACTGAACACTGAAGCTTTCTTT.

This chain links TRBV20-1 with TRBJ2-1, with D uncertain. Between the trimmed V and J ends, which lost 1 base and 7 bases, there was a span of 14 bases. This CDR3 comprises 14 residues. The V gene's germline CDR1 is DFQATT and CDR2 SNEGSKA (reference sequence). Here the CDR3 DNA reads TGCAGTGCTAGAGTATTAGTCCTAGGGAATGAGCAGTTCTTC. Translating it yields CSARVLVLGNEQFF.

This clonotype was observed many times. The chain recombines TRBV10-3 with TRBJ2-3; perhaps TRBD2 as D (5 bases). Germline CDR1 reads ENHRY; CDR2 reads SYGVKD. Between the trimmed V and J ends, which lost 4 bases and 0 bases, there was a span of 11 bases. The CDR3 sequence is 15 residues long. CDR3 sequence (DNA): TGTGCCATCAGTGTCGCCCGGGGTAGCACAGATACGCAGTATTTT. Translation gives CAISVARGSTDTQYF.

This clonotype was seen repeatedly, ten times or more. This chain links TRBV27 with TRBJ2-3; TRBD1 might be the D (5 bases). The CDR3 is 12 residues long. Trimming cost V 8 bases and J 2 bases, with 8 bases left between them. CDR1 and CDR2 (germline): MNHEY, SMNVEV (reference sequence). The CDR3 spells CASGRDTDTQYF. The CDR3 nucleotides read TGTGCCAGCGGCAGGGACACAGATACGCAGTATTTT.

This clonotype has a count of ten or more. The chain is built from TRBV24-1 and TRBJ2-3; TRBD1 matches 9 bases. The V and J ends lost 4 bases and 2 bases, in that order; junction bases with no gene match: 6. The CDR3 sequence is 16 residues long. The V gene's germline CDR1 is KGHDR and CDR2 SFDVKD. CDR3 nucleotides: TGTGCCACCAGTGACGCCCGGGACAGGGCCACAGATACGCAGTATTTT. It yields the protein CATSDARDRATDTQYF.

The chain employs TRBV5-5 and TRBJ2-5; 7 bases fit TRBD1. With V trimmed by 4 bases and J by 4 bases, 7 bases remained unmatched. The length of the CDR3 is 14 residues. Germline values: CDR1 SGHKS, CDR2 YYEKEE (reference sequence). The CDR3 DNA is TGTGCCAGCAGCAGAGCGACAGGGCGAGAGACCCAGTACTTC. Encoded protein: CASSRATGRETQYF.